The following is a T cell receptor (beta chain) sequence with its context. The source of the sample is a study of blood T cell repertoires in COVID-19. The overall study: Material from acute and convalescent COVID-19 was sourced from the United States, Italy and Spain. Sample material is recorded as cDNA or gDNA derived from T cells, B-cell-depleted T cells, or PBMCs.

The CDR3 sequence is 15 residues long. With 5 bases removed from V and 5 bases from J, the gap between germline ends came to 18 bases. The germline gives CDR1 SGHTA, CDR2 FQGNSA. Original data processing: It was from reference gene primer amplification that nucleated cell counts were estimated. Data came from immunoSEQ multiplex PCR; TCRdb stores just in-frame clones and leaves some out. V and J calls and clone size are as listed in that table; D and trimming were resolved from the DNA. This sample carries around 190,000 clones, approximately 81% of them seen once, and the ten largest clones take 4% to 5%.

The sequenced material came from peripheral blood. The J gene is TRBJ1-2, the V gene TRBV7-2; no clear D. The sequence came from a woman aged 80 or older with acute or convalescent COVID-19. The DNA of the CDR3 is TGTGCCAGCAGCCCCGTGGCAATTACGGGGTATGGCTACACCTTC. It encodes CASSPVAITGYGYTF.